These T cell receptor beta chains were read from a single sample in a study of PD-1 blockade in classical Hodgkin lymphoma. The table came from immunoSEQ multiplex PCR; TCRdb's copy has only in-frame clones and leaves some out. The profile covers more than 85,000 clones, with over 90% appearing a single time and over 2% taken by the ten largest. The sample was peripheral blood mononuclear cells (PBMCs), taken before the second cycle of nivolumab. The source is a human donor with classical Hodgkin lymphoma. CDR3s include the opening cysteine and the closing phenylalanine or tryptophan. D genes are given only for firm matches. Size is omitted from some rows. Given values are once, few, many or a class for expanded clones.

j_call v_call d_call clone_size cdr3_nt cdr3_aa
TRBJ2-7 TRBV7-9 NA NA TGTGCCAGCAGCTTTCCGGGGGACGAGCAGTACTTC CASSFPGDEQYF
TRBJ2-1 TRBV10-2 TRBD2 NA TGCGCCAGCAGTGTGCGGGAGTTTGGTGGTAATGAGCAGTTCTTC CASSVREFGGNEQFF
TRBJ1-2 TRBV2 NA NA TGTGCCAGCAGAAATGGCTACACCTTC CASRNGYTF
TRBJ2-1 TRBV14 NA NA TGTGCCAGCAGCCAATATAACGGGAACAATGAGCAGTTCTTC CASSQYNGNNEQFF
TRBJ2-3 TRBV6-5 NA NA TGTGCCAGCAGCGTCAGCGGGTCCACAGATACGCAGTATTTT CASSVSGSTDTQYF
TRBJ2-1 TRBV9 TRBD2 NA TGTGCCAGCAGCGTAGGTGGAATAGCGGGAGATTCCTTTTACAATGAGCAGTTCTTC CASSVGGIAGDSFYNEQFF
TRBJ2-7 TRBV6-6 TRBD1 NA TGTGCCACCAAGGACATTTCGGGACAGTCGACCTACGAGCAGTACTTC CATKDISGQSTYEQYF
TRBJ1-2 TRBV5-1 NA few TGCGCCAGCAGCTTTGGATATTTGGGAGGCTACACCTTC CASSFGYLGGYTF
TRBJ2-1 TRBV27 NA NA TGTGCCAGCAGTCCCCCCAACAGCGACTACAATGAGCAGTTCTTC CASSPPNSDYNEQFF
TRBJ1-1 TRBV2 NA NA TGTGCCAGCGCACGAGGGTTTGGAATGAACACTGAAGCTTTCTTT CASARGFGMNTEAFF
TRBJ2-5 TRBV5-4 NA NA TGTGCCAGCAGCTTGGGTGCTAGCGCCAAATTCCAAGAGACCCAGTACTTC CASSLGASAKFQETQYF
TRBJ2-5 TRBV5-1 TRBD2 NA TGCGCCAGCAGCCCATGGGCACTAGCGGGAGCACGGGAGACCCAGTACTTC CASSPWALAGARETQYF
TRBJ1-5 TRBV5-1 NA NA TGCGCCAGCAGCTTAGACCTTAGCAATCAGCCCCAGCATTTT CASSLDLSNQPQHF
TRBJ2-1 TRBV25-1 NA NA TGTGCCAGCAGCGGAACGGGAGCCTTGAATGAGCAGTTCTTC CASSGTGALNEQFF
TRBJ2-3 TRBV27 TRBD2 NA TGTGCCAGCAGTTTATTTTTAGCGGGAGGGCCGCAGTATTTT CASSLFLAGGPQYF
TRBJ1-2 TRBV27 TRBD1 NA TGTGCCAGCAGTTCCGGACAGGGGGCTAACTATGGCTACACCTTC CASSSGQGANYGYTF
TRBJ1-1 TRBV30 NA NA TGTGCCTGGATAGGTCGAGGAGTCCTTTACCGGAACACTGAAGCTTTCTTT CAWIGRGVLYRNTEAFF
TRBJ2-3 TRBV27 NA NA TGTGCCAGCAGGGGAGAGGATACGCAGTATTTT CASRGEDTQYF
TRBJ2-1 TRBV4-1 TRBD2 NA TGCGCCAGCTCGTCCAGCGGGAGCTCCTACAATGAGCAGTTCTTC CASSSSGSSYNEQFF
TRBJ2-1 TRBV19 NA NA TGTGCCAGTAGTACCCGGTTTGCCCATGAGCAGTTCTTC CASSTRFAHEQFF
TRBJ2-1 TRBV30 TRBD2 once TGTGCCTGGAGGAAGGGCGGGAGGTACAATGAGCAGTTCTTC CAWRKGGRYNEQFF
TRBJ2-4 TRBV6-5 TRBD1 NA TGTGCCAGCAGACCAGGGGGCGGCATTCAGTACTTC CASRPGGGIQYF
TRBJ1-3 TRBV5-1 NA NA TGCGCCAGCAGCTACAGCAGGGGTTCGGGAAACACCATATATTTT CASSYSRGSGNTIYF
TRBJ2-7 TRBV2 TRBD2 once TGTGCCAGCAGGGTCGCAATTGGGACTAGCGGGCGAGAGCAGTACTTC CASRVAIGTSGREQYF
TRBJ2-7 TRBV7-9 NA NA TGTGCCAGCAGCTTAAGAGGCGGCTACGAGCAGTACTTC CASSLRGGYEQYF
TRBJ1-1 TRBV7-2 NA NA TGTGCCAGCAGCTTATGGGCTCTTAGGTATCCTGAAGCTTTCTTT CASSLWALRYPEAFF
TRBJ2-7 TRBV30 NA NA TGTGCCTGGAGTCTCGGGACCCAAGAAGGGCAGTACTTC CAWSLGTQEGQYF
TRBJ2-7 TRBV27 NA NA TGTGCCAGCAGTTTAAGTCTCGGGAGTGGCCCCACTCGCTACGAGCAGTACTTC CASSLSLGSGPTRYEQYF
TRBJ1-2 TRBV27 TRBD1 NA TGTGCCAGCAGTCCAGGACAGGGTGTATATGGCTACACCTTC CASSPGQGVYGYTF
TRBJ2-3 TRBV28 TRBD2 NA TGTGCCAGCAATCTTGCGGGAGGCACAGATACGCAGTATTTT CASNLAGGTDTQYF
TRBJ2-7 TRBV6-1 NA NA TGTGCCAGCAGTGAAGGAACAGTGGCCTCCTACGAGCAGTACTTC CASSEGTVASYEQYF
TRBJ2-7 TRBV11-2 NA NA TGTGCCAGCAGCTTAGCCCTGGGGTACACAGCCTACGAGCAGTACTTC CASSLALGYTAYEQYF
TRBJ2-7 TRBV19 TRBD1 NA TGTGCCAGTAGTATAGGGGACAGGGGGCGCGTGCAGTACTTC CASSIGDRGRVQYF
TRBJ2-3 TRBV29-1 TRBD1 NA TGCAGCGTTGAGAGGACAGGGGTAACTACGCAGTATTTT CSVERTGVTTQYF
TRBJ2-7 TRBV11-2 TRBD1 NA TGTGCCAGCAGCTTAGCCCGACAGGGTTTCCACGAGCAGTACTTC CASSLARQGFHEQYF
TRBJ2-1 TRBV7-2 TRBD2 NA TGTGCCAGCAGCTTAACTAGCGGGAGAAAGAGTGAGCAGTTCTTC CASSLTSGRKSEQFF
TRBJ2-5 TRBV7-6 NA NA TGTGCCAGCAGCCCGGAGGAGGGTAGGACCCAGTACTTC CASSPEEGRTQYF
TRBJ2-5 TRBV5-1 TRBD2 NA TGCGCCAGCACACTTGGACTAGCGGGAGCGGAGACCCAGTACTTC CASTLGLAGAETQYF
TRBJ2-7 TRBV6-6 TRBD2 NA TGTGCCAGCAGTTACCCACCGGGACTAGCAGCTAGCGAGCAGTACTTC CASSYPPGLAASEQYF
TRBJ2-1 TRBV7-2 TRBD2 NA TGTGCCAGCATGGCGGGAGGGCCGAATGAGCAGTTCTTC CASMAGGPNEQFF